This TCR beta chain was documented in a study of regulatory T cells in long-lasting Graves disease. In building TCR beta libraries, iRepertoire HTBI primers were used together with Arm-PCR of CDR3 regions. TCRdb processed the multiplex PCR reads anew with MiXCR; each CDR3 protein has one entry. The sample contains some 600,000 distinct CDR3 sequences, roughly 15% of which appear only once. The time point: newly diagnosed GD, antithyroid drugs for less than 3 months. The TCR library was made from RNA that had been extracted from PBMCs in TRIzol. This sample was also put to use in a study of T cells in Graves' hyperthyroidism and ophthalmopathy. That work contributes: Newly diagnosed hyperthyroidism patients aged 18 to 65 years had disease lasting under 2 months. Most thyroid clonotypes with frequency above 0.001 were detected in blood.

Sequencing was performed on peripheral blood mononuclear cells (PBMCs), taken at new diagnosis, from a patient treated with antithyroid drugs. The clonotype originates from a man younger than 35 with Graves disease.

Written as DNA, the CDR3 is TGTGCCAGCAGTTCCCCCTCAGGGCAAGAGACCCAGTACTTC. Its translation is CASSSPSGQETQYF. The chain recombines TRBV6-2 or TRBV6-3 with TRBJ2-5; TRBD1 is a possible D gene (5 bases). The V gene's germline CDR1 is MNHEY and CDR2 SVGEGT. The germline V and J ends were trimmed by 4 bases and 2 bases, with 11 bases remaining between them. The CDR3 runs 14 residues.